This TCR beta chain was recorded in a study of naive CD8 T cells in extremely preterm neonates. Sequencing was performed with immunoSEQ multiplex PCR; in TCRdb, only in-frame clones are kept and a portion is missing. The sample holds thousands of clones, approximately 98% seen once. Elective cesarean births at roughly 35-43 weeks, without labor or membrane rupture, supplied the cord blood. Trimming took 3 bases from V and 0 from J, leaving 8 bases between them. This CDR3 is 13 amino acids long. The germline gives CDR1 SQVTM, CDR2 ANQGSEA. The origin of this receptor is a newborn in good health. The specimen sequenced was naive CD8+ T cells from cord blood. V is TRBV29-1 and J is TRBJ1-2; tentatively, D is TRBD1 (5 bases). The chain's CDR3 is CSVEEGSNYGYTF. The CDR3 coding sequence is TGCAGCGTTGAGGAGGGGTCTAACTATGGCTACACCTTC.